This TCR beta chain appears in the sequencing data of a study of shared clonotypes between healthy human individuals (dated by TCRdb to 2020 to 2021). Study-wide context: The cohort comprised two women and three men aged 18 to 49 years. For each donor, three plates each were used for CD4 naive and CD4 memory, two plates were used for CD8 naive, and one plate was used for CD8 memory. The study deeply sequenced blood TCR repertoires of five healthy adults to estimate repertoire size and the extent of clonotype sharing between individuals. To increase sequencing depth and limit assay-specific biases, TCR repertoire library preparation and sequencing were carried out by different laboratories using diverse techniques. Between about 0.9 and 8.9 billion PBMCs per donor were obtained by leukapheresis.

To note about this clone: There is no known antigen for this receptor. Within one base of it there is no much larger clone, and no base qualities were kept.

TCR CDR3 regions were amplified from genomic DNA by multiplex PCR using the deep immunoSEQ assay. For each cell subset, the extracted genomic DNA was distributed evenly across all wells of several immunoSEQ 96-well plates, and each plate served as one replicate. Each replicate PCR for sorted subsets received roughly 0.2 ug genomic DNA, equal to about 30,000 T cell genomes. Purified libraries were measured with a Qubit 3.0 fluorometer, size-checked on a Bioanalyzer 2100, and measured again with the KAPA Library Quantification kit. Every immunoSEQ 96-well plate was sequenced on a separate single-read 150-cycle Illumina NextSeq 550 flow cell. From the authors' description of their analysis: Because the immunoSEQ output held only junctional sequences and lacked quality scores, the filtering could not match the filtering applied to full-length reads. Sequences were annotated with PyIR, a Python wrapper for IgBLAST v1.9, and V/J genes and CDR3 were assigned using IMGT germline references. Reads were filtered out if the reads had weak V/J assignments (E-value above 1e-6), no CDR3, stop codons, out-of-frame junctions, or ambiguous translated residues. V3J clonotypes were defined as sequences sharing the same inferred V gene, J gene, and CDR3 amino acid sequence. To compute the percentage overlap between repertoires, the number of shared unique clonotypes was divided by the size of the smaller repertoire. RTK rarefaction, the Chao1 estimator, and Recon v2.1 estimates of unobserved clonotypes were used to assess repertoire richness. OLGA was used to compute generation probabilities for all TCRbeta clonotypes that the gDNA method yielded from a few donors. TCRdb holds this immuneACCESS table with in-frame rearrangements only. Some clones are missing; in checked studies, unresolved V genes explain under half, and the rest has no known cause. Clone size and V and J calls were adopted from that table, with D and trimming inferred from the DNA. Present in this sample are roughly 2,500,000 clones, approximately 93% of which were seen just once. Of the sample, 0.36% is held by the ten largest clones.

Donors were healthy HIV-negative adults with no recently reported acute infections or vaccinations. Every donor was a Caucasian adult living in Nashville, Tennessee, USA. CD4+ T cells were enriched by magnetic negative selection, after which naive cells were positively selected on CD45RA and the negative fraction was taken as the memory subset. Blood was obtained by leukapheresis, after which PBMCs were separated by Ficoll-Histopaque density gradient centrifugation and cryopreserved in liquid nitrogen vapor phase. Analytical flow cytometry was used to check the purity and quantity of every magnetically sorted T cell population. Genomic DNA was isolated from each sorted fraction and quantified by UV absorbance on a Nanodrop 2000c. Study-wide conclusions, independent of this receptor: Sampling was restricted to blood, and TCR repertoires in tissues likely differ from the TCR repertoires found in blood. Naive subsets generally had larger estimated clonotype richness than memory subsets. Rarefaction of sorted-subset datasets indicated incomplete sequencing despite the large sequencing depth. Because the study included a small number of donors, the genetic and exposure-history diversity represented was limited. Based on pairwise subsampling, the degree of clonotype sharing among donors was expected to be affected by sequencing depth. Clonotypes shared by all four sorted-subset donors showed higher generation probabilities than non-shared clonotypes. Roughly 5% of naive CD4, roughly 3.5% of naive CD8, around 2.3% of memory CD4, and less than 0.45% of memory CD8 clonotypes were shared across a few donors.

Including cysteine and phenylalanine, the CDR3 has 15 amino acids. Only the CDR3 portion is preserved as DNA: 45 bases, with reading frame beginning at the first base. CDR1 KGHSH and CDR2 LQKENI are derived from the germline V gene. V has 3 bases trimmed and J has 1 base trimmed; junction bases matching no gene number 2. Material: naive CD4+ T cells from PBMCs. The sample's cell subset or site, from its label and the paper: CD45RA+ positively selected. The clonotype was recovered from a man aged 18 to 29 in good health. Some clones in this sample may be carry-over from other donors' samples. The sequence joins TRBV18 to TRBJ2-2; 7 bases in the middle match TRBD1. The nucleotides read TGTGCCAGCTCACCGGACAGGATGAACACCGGGGAGCTGTTTTTT. It translates to CASSPDRMNTGELFF.